The 32 T cell receptor beta chains given below trace back to one sample, sequenced in a study of CD4+ T cells in melanoma. The table came from immunoSEQ multiplex PCR; TCRdb's copy has only in-frame clones and leaves some out. The repertoire holds about 10,000 clones, around three quarters seen once, with about 21% in the top ten. Sample: cells from a culture (not recorded whether cultured in vitro). The receptor source for this set is a human donor with melanoma.

With respect to this clone: One junction end disagrees with the germline gene, perhaps due to a read error. The rearrangement joins TRBV5-4 to TRBJ2-5; a possible D gene is TRBD1 (6 bases). Germline V gene data show CDR1 as SGHNT and CDR2 as YYREEE (reference sequence). This CDR3 is 14 amino acids long. The CDR3 bases are TGTGCCAGCAGCTTGACAGGGACACAAGTGACCCAGTACTTC. It is translated as CASSLTGTQVTQYF.

This clone was observed a few times. This chain uses TRBV5-1 with TRBJ2-3, with TRBD2 matching 11 bases. From germline, CDR1 is SGHRS and CDR2 YFSETQ. CDR3 length equals 15 residues. The V and J ends lost 1 base and 6 bases, in that order; junction bases with no gene match: 4. The CDR3 bases are TGCGCCAGCAGCTTGCTTAGCGGGGGGGTTGATACGCAGTATTTT. Translating it yields CASSLLSGGVDTQYF.

This clone turned up a few times. J is TRBJ2-3 and V is TRBV19, with TRBD1 matching 7 bases. There are 15 residues in the CDR3. Germline lookup yields CDR1 LNHDA and CDR2 SQIVND (reference sequence). The J segment lost 2 bases and the V segment lost 7 bases, leaving 9 bases of the junction unmatched. CDR3 DNA: TGTGCCAGTACCCCGGGACAGAGCTTCACAGATACGCAGTATTTT. Protein product: CASTPGQSFTDTQYF.

J is TRBJ2-3 and V is TRBV5-1; D is possibly TRBD1 (5 bases). Trimming pared 1 base from V and 2 bases from J, leaving 11 bases between. The germline CDR1 and CDR2 sequences are SGHRS and YFSETQ. This CDR3 is built from 15 residues. CDR3 DNA sequence: TGCGCCAGCAGCTTGTTTGGCAGGGCCACAGATACGCAGTATTTT. Protein product: CASSLFGRATDTQYF.

This chain joins TRBV7-9 and TRBJ2-5; D may be TRBD1 or TRBD2 (5 bases each). Germline loops: CDR1 SEHNR, CDR2 FQNEAQ (reference sequence). V was trimmed by 5 bases and J by 1 base, leaving 11 bases between them. The CDR3 is 14 amino acids. The CDR3 loop is CASSERGPQETQYF. The CDR3 DNA sequence: TGTGCCAGCAGCGAGAGGGGACCCCAAGAGACCCAGTACTTC. Looking up the rest from reference TRBV7-9 and TRBJ2-5 gives the full variable domain: DTGVSQNPRHKITKRGQNVTFRCDPISEHNRLYWYRQTLGQGPEFLTYFQNEAQLEKSRLLSDRFSAERPKGSFSTLEIQRTEQGDSAMYLCASSERGPQETQYFGPGTRLLVL.

This chain joins TRBV14 and TRBJ2-3, with D maybe TRBD1 (5 bases). The CDR3 runs to 17 residues. V dropped 6 bases and J dropped 4 bases, with 23 bases sitting between them. Germline V gene data show CDR1 as SGHDN and CDR2 as FVKESK. CDR3 sequence: CASSSYGHLNEADTQYF. Here the CDR3 DNA reads TGTGCCAGCAGTTCCTACGGACATTTGAACGAAGCAGATACGCAGTATTTT.

The gene calls are TRBV19 and TRBJ1-2; possible D gene TRBD1, 5 bases. V was shortened by 3 bases and J by 5 bases, with 13 bases between the two germline ends. CDR3 length: 14 amino acids. Germline CDR1 is LNHDA and CDR2 is SQIVND (reference sequence). CDR3 in amino acids: CASSIQGQSYGYTF. DNA of the CDR3: TGTGCCAGTAGTATTCAGGGCCAGAGTTATGGCTACACCTTC.

The J gene is TRBJ2-3, the V gene TRBV5-1; TRBD2 agrees at 12 bases. Germline lookup yields CDR1 SGHRS and CDR2 YFSETQ. CDR3 length: 16 amino acids. The V and J ends lost 5 bases and 2 bases, in that order; junction bases with no gene match: 6. As DNA, the CDR3 is TGCGCCAGCAGTACTAGCGGGGGGTTCGCCACAGATACGCAGTATTTT. Amino acid sequence: CASSTSGGFATDTQYF.

This clone rates as medium-sized. V usage is TRBV7-9 and J usage is TRBJ1-1, with a tentative D call TRBD1 (6 bases). The ends were cut back, 5 bases at V and 4 bases at J, with 14 bases in the middle. CDR1 is SEHNR, CDR2 FQNEAQ, per germline (reference sequence). CDR3 size: 14 residues. The CDR3 DNA follows: TGTGCCAGCAGCACAGTACAGGGAATCACTGAAGCTTTCTTT. It codes for CASSTVQGITEAFF.

This rearrangement joins TRBV30 to TRBJ2-6; 7 nucleotides agree with TRBD1. Germline V lookup: CDR1 GTSNPN, CDR2 SVGIG (reference sequence). CDR3 length equals 16 residues. Trimming cost V 1 base and J 3 bases; bases outside gene matches: 6. CDR3: CAWSEGAPYGANVLTF. Written as DNA, the CDR3 is TGTGCCTGGAGTGAGGGGGCGCCATATGGGGCCAACGTCCTGACTTTC.

This rearrangement joins TRBV6-5 to TRBJ2-1; TRBD2 matches 15 bases. The CDR3 runs 15 residues. Germline loops: CDR1 MNHEY, CDR2 SVGAGI. Germline trimming cut 7 bases from V and 6 bases from J; bases unmatched to any gene: 4. CDR3 loop: CASKGLAGGPNEQFF. The CDR3 region has the DNA TGTGCCAGCAAGGGACTAGCGGGGGGTCCCAATGAGCAGTTCTTC.

Only one count was recorded for this clone. The chain employs TRBV18 and TRBJ1-6; D may be TRBD1 (5 bases). This CDR3 is built from 16 residues. Looked up from germline, CDR1 is KGHSH and CDR2 is LQKENI. V dropped 3 bases and J dropped 8 bases, with 17 bases sitting between them. CDR3 in amino acids: CASSPGQRGSYSPLHF. The DNA for the CDR3 is TGTGCCAGCTCACCGGGGCAAAGGGGTTCATATTCACCCCTCCACTTT.

V gene TRBV18 combines with J gene TRBJ2-1; tentatively, D is TRBD1 or TRBD2 (5 bases each). The V and J ends lost 3 bases and 5 bases respectively, with 14 bases between them. Germline V lookup: CDR1 KGHSH, CDR2 LQKENI. This CDR3 contains 15 residues. The CDR3 spells CASSPFRVGDNEQFF. CDR3 DNA: TGTGCCAGCTCACCTTTCAGGGTCGGGGACAATGAGCAGTTCTTC. Together with reference TRBV18 and TRBJ2-1, the CDR3 gives the full variable domain: NAGVMQNPRHLVRRRGQEARLRCSPMKGHSHVYWYRQLPEEGLKFMVYLQKENIIDESGMPKERFSAEFPKEGPSILRIQQVVRGDSAAYFCASSPFRVGDNEQFFGPGTRLTVL.

This sequence joins TRBV21-1 and TRBJ2-1; the D call of TRBD1 is as the table states it, not checked on the DNA. TRBV21-1 is recorded as a pseudogene. The CDR3 has 14 residues. The CDR3 DNA reads TGTGCCAGCAGCATTGTGACAGAGATTAATGAGCAGTTCTTC. This translates into CASSIVTEINEQFF.

V and J are TRBV29-1 and TRBJ2-3; D is ambiguous. V was cut by 4 bases and J by 0 bases, with 11 bases left in between. CDR1 and CDR2 from the germline V gene are SQVTM and ANQGSEA. The CDR3 contains 14 residues. This chain's CDR3 is CSVAGVSSTDTQYF. Written as DNA, the CDR3 is TGCAGCGTTGCCGGAGTCTCTAGCACAGATACGCAGTATTTT.

This sequence joins TRBV11-2 and TRBJ2-1; D is unresolved. The V end was cut by 5 bases, the J end by 11 bases, with 19 bases between. The germline V gene has CDR1 SGHAT and CDR2 FQNNGV. This CDR3 has 14 residues. The CDR3 coding sequence is TGTGCCAGCAGCCTCAGAGTTGGGGAAGGGAAGCAGTTCTTC. It encodes CASSLRVGEGKQFF.

This rearrangement joins TRBV10-1 to TRBJ2-5, with D hard to call. Trimming stripped 1 base from V and 0 bases from J, with 12 bases between. Germline V gives CDR1 WNHNN, CDR2 SYGVQD (reference sequence). This CDR3 is 16 amino acids long. The CDR3 reads CASSEFTNSYQETQYF. For the CDR3, the DNA is TGCGCCAGCAGTGAGTTTACTAACAGTTACCAAGAGACCCAGTACTTC.

This clone was seen only a few times. V is TRBV4-1 and J is TRBJ1-3; D possibly corresponds to TRBD1 (5 bases). The CDR3 has 16 amino acids. Germline-derived CDR1 and CDR2 are MGHRA and YSYEKL. V was cut by 4 bases and J by 4 bases, with 17 bases left in between. The CDR3 loop is CASSPFGREAGNTIYF. DNA for the CDR3: TGCGCCAGCAGCCCATTCGGCAGGGAAGCGGGAAACACCATATATTTT.

The V and J genes are TRBV5-1 and TRBJ1-6, with D perhaps TRBD1 (5 bases). The CDR3 covers 13 residues. Trimming took off 1 base at V and 19 bases at J, with 18 bases between the two ends. CDR1 and CDR2 (germline): SGHRS, YFSETQ. The CDR3, as DNA: TGCGCCAGCAGCTTGAGGGAGGGAAGGGACTGGCACTTT. Protein product: CASSLREGRDWHF.

The chain uses TRBV10-3 and TRBJ2-5; D is perhaps TRBD1 (6 bases). Deletions cut 10 bases from V and 1 base from J, with 16 bases between. CDR3 size: 14 residues. Germline values: CDR1 ENHRY, CDR2 SYGVKD. The CDR3 DNA reads as TGTGCCACCAAGCCCCAGGGGTCCCAAGAGACCCAGTACTTC. It codes for CATKPQGSQETQYF.

V gene TRBV5-8 combines with J gene TRBJ1-1; D not certain. The CDR3 runs to 13 residues. From germline, CDR1 is SGHTS and CDR2 YDEGEE. V lost 0 bases and J 6 bases, leaving 9 bases between the germline ends. The CDR3 loop reads CASSLAGGAEAFF. The CDR3 DNA reads as TGTGCCAGCAGCTTGGCCGGCGGGGCTGAAGCTTTCTTT.

This chain connects TRBV6-5 to TRBJ2-2, with D perhaps TRBD1 (6 bases). This CDR3 contains 14 residues. Trimming shortened V by 5 bases and J by 6 bases, and 13 bases separated the two germline ends. In germline, CDR1 is MNHEY, CDR2 SVGAGI. The CDR3, as DNA: TGTGCCAGCAGTAAGAGACAGGTCCCCGGGGAGCTGTTTTTT. This translates into CASSKRQVPGELFF.

V usage is TRBV3-1 (or the pseudogene TRBV3-2) and J usage is TRBJ2-3; 9 bases align to TRBD2. The germline V gene encodes CDR1 LGHDT and CDR2 YNNKEL (reference sequence). Unmatched junction bases numbered 24, after V lost 5 bases and J lost 3 bases. The CDR3 contains 21 residues. The CDR3 DNA is TGTGCCAGCAGCGGGAGACTGGGTAGGAGCGGGGGGCAAGGAGGGACAGATACGCAGTATTTT. It yields the protein CASSGRLGRSGGQGGTDTQYF.

The chain combines TRBV7-9 with TRBJ1-2; D gene ambiguous. There are 16 residues in the CDR3. Trimming shortened V by 0 bases and J by 4 bases, and 15 bases separated the two germline ends. The germline CDR1 and CDR2 sequences are SEHNR and FQNEAQ (reference sequence). CDR3 in DNA: TGTGCCAGCAGCTTAGCGGTGGGAGTTCGGGGCTATGGCTACACCTTC. Amino acid sequence: CASSLAVGVRGYGYTF.

Concerning this clone itself: The DNA is left out, because the CDR3 cannot be placed on it with certainty; the CDR3 is given as TCRdb lists it. This sequence joins TRBV27 and TRBJ1-5. The CDR3 is 15 amino acids in total, end residues counted. Germline CDR1 MNHEY, CDR2 SMNVEV (reference sequence). The CDR3 reads CASSPLWDVNQPQHF.

This clone was counted a single time. The J gene is TRBJ2-2, the V gene TRBV24-1; 7 nucleotides agree with TRBD1. CDR3 size: 14 residues. Losses at the gene ends were 4 bases for V and 8 bases for J; bases not matched to a gene: 6. Germline CDR1 and CDR2: KGHDR and SFDVKD. CDR3 nucleotides: TGTGCCACCAGTGACGTGACAGGGCAAGGGGAGCTGTTTTTT. Its translation: CATSDVTGQGELFF.

The chain links TRBV11-3 to TRBJ2-2, with D possibly called TRBD1 or TRBD2 (6 bases each). Germline V lookup: CDR1 SGHNT, CDR2 YENEEA. CDR3 length: 17 residues. V shed 0 bases and J shed 0 bases, with 11 bases lying between them. The CDR3 coding sequence is TGTGCCAGCAGCTTAGAGGGGGGACAATCGAACACCGGGGAGCTGTTTTTT. Translation: CASSLEGGQSNTGELFF.

V and J are TRBV7-2 and TRBJ1-5; D remains unclear. CDR1 is SGHTA and CDR2 is FQGNSA in the germline V gene. This CDR3 is built from 13 residues. Trimming shortened V by 1 base and J by 3 bases, and 4 bases separated the two germline ends. The DNA for the CDR3 is TGTGCCAGCAGCTTAGGATTCAATCAGCCCCAGCATTTT. It codes for CASSLGFNQPQHF.

The J gene is TRBJ2-1, the V gene TRBV4-1; D might be TRBD1 (5 bases). This CDR3 has 13 amino acids. Germline V CDR1 and CDR2: MGHRA, YSYEKL. V was pared by 1 base and J by 9 bases, with 10 bases between. The CDR3 reads CASSQAGWGEQFF. The DNA of the CDR3 is TGCGCCAGCAGCCAAGCAGGGTGGGGTGAGCAGTTCTTC.

The chain has TRBV2 and TRBJ1-1, with D unresolved. The V end was cut by 5 bases, the J end by 2 bases, with 9 bases between. The germline V gene encodes CDR1 SNHLY and CDR2 FYNNEI. There are 13 residues in the CDR3. Here the CDR3 DNA reads TGTGCCAGCAGTCCCGGCCGCAACACTGAAGCTTTCTTT. Its translation is CASSPGRNTEAFF.

The chain is built from TRBV24-1 and TRBJ2-5, with a possible D match to TRBD2 (5 bases). The CDR3 sequence is 16 residues long. Germline V CDR1 and CDR2: KGHDR, SFDVKD. Trimming removed 2 bases at V and 1 base at J, with 13 bases between. The CDR3 DNA reads as TGTGCCACCAGTGATTCGAGGCAGCGGTTCCAAGAGACCCAGTACTTC. Amino acid sequence: CATSDSRQRFQETQYF.

The rearrangement uses TRBV2 and TRBJ1-5, with 8 bases aligning to TRBD1. V gave up 5 bases and J gave up 7 bases; unmatched junction bases: 7. Germline V gene lookup returns CDR1 SNHLY and CDR2 FYNNEI. The CDR3 sequence is 14 residues long. CDR3 sequence (DNA): TGTGCCAGCAGTTTGACAGGGGCTGAACAGCCCCAGCATTTT. It is translated as CASSLTGAEQPQHF.